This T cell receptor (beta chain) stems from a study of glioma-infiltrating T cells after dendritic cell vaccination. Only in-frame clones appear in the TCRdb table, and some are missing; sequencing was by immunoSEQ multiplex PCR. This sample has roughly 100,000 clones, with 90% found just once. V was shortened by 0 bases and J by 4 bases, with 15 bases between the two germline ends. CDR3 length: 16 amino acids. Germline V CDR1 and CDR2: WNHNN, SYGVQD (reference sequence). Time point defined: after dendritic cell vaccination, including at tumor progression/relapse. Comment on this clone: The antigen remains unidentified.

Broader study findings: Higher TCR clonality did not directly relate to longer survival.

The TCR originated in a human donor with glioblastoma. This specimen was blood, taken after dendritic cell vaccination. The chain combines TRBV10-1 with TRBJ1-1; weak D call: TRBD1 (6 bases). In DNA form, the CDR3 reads TGCGCCAGCAGTGAGTCCCGGGACATGCTGGTCACTGAAGCTTTCTTT. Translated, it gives CASSESRDMLVTEAFF.